This entry features one T cell receptor (beta chain) sequence. The data originate from a study of cytomegalovirus exposure and HLA in healthy donors. The CDR3 is made up of 14 amino acids. Per the germline V gene, CDR1 is MNHEY and CDR2 is SVGAGI. Trimming shortened V by 5 bases and J by 4 bases, and 14 bases separated the two germline ends. PCR primers comprised 60 Vbeta and 13 Jbeta primers. Authors' data handling: Among the unique TCR beta chains that a later analysis counted, 70 million to 85 million in all, roughly 11 million were shared. Libraries were prepared by immunoSEQ multiplex PCR; TCRdb keeps only in-frame clonotypes and omits some of them. V, J and clone size were drawn from that table, and D and trimming were deduced from the DNA. The sample yields about 150,000 clones, 70% to 80% seen once.

J is TRBJ1-1 and V is TRBV6-5, with D tentatively TRBD1 (6 bases). This TCR came from a man in his forties in good health and CMV-seropositive. Material for sequencing was PBMCs. The CDR3 DNA is TGTGCCAGCAGTCGACAGGTCGAAGGCACTGAAGCTTTCTTT. Translating it yields CASSRQVEGTEAFF.